The 14 T cell receptor beta chains reported below all come from one sample, sequenced in a study of identical twins. TCRdb used MiXCR to reprocess the 5' RACE reads, holding one entry per CDR3 protein. This repertoire shows roughly 200,000 distinct CDR3 sequences, roughly 15% found once; its top ten account for about 38%. This sample also belongs to another study, concerning T cells expressing NK-cell markers.

The specimen sequenced was CD8+ T cells sorted from blood. Source of these receptors: a woman under 30 in good health.

This clonotype was detected only a few times. This chain links TRBV7-2 with TRBJ2-2; D is uncertain. Trimming took off 4 bases at V and 4 bases at J, with 7 bases between the two ends. The germline V gene encodes CDR1 SGHTA and CDR2 FQGNSA. The CDR3 covers 13 residues. Here the CDR3 reads CASSWTGTGELFF. CDR3 bases: TGTGCCAGCAGCTGGACGGGCACCGGGGAGCTGTTTTTT.

The chain has TRBV6-1 and TRBJ2-1, with 9 bases that match TRBD2. The CDR3 contains 15 residues. Germline CDR1 and CDR2: MNHNS and SASEGT. Losses at the gene ends were 3 bases for V and 5 bases for J; bases not matched to a gene: 5. CDR3: CASSDSGGADNEQFF. DNA for the CDR3: TGTGCCAGCAGTGATAGCGGGGGCGCGGACAATGAGCAGTTCTTC.

The gene calls are TRBV9 and TRBJ2-3, with TRBD2 identical over 9 bases. From germline, CDR1 is SGDLS and CDR2 YYNGEE. CDR3 length: 14 amino acids. V gave up 3 bases and J gave up 8 bases; unmatched junction bases: 7. In nucleotides, the CDR3 is TGTGCCAGCAGCGATAGCGGGAGCCCCTCTACGCAGTATTTT. This translates into CASSDSGSPSTQYF.

The V and J genes are TRBV27 and TRBJ2-7; 11 bases are a match to TRBD2. V lost 5 bases and J lost 4; bases outside the gene matches: 7. The CDR3 is 15 residues long. Germline CDR1 and CDR2: MNHEY and SMNVEV (reference sequence). The CDR3 sequence: CASSALAGVSYEQYF. The CDR3 bases are TGTGCCAGCAGTGCACTAGCGGGAGTTTCGTACGAGCAGTACTTC.

This clonotype was seen many times. The rearrangement links TRBV7-2 to TRBJ2-3, with TRBD2 matching 10 bases. This CDR3 has 16 residues. CDR1 is SGHTA and CDR2 is FQGNSA in the germline V gene. The J segment lost 0 bases and the V segment lost 4 bases, leaving 4 bases of the junction unmatched. In nucleotides, the CDR3 is TGTGCCAGCAGCTCCCGGACTAGCGGAAGCACAGATACGCAGTATTTT. As protein: CASSSRTSGSTDTQYF.

This clonotype was seen a few times. The rearrangement uses TRBV12-3 or TRBV12-4 and TRBJ2-5; TRBD1 aligns across 9 bases. The CDR3 length is 13 residues. With V trimmed by 6 bases and J by 5 bases, 4 bases remained unmatched. CDR3 nucleotides: TGTGCCAGCAGCGCGACAGGGGGGGAGACCCAGTACTTC. Its protein is CASSATGGETQYF.

This clonotype was observed many times. This chain connects TRBV14 to TRBJ2-3; 9 bases agree with TRBD2. The CDR3 is 16 residues long. J was trimmed by 4 bases and V by 3 bases; bases with no gene match: 8. In germline, CDR1 is SGHDN, CDR2 FVKESK. DNA of the CDR3: TGTGCCAGCAGCCAGTATCCGGGACTAGCTCCAGATACGCAGTATTTT. Translated, it gives CASSQYPGLAPDTQYF. The full variable domain, completed using reference TRBV14 and TRBJ2-3, is EAGVTQFPSHSVIEKGQTVTLRCDPISGHDNLYWYRRVMGKEIKFLLHFVKESKQDESGMPNNRFLAERTGGTYSTLKVQPAELEDSGVYFCASSQYPGLAPDTQYFGPGTRLTVL.

This clonotype was recorded a few times. The J gene is TRBJ1-1, the V gene TRBV12-3 or TRBV12-4; TRBD1 is a possible D gene (5 bases). The CDR3 has 14 residues. Trimming took off 7 bases at V and 0 bases at J, with 12 bases between the two ends. The CDR3 DNA reads as TGTGCCAGCACCTGGGGGGGTGTGAACACTGAAGCTTTCTTT. As protein: CASTWGGVNTEAFF.

V gene TRBV20-1 combines with J gene TRBJ1-5; D unresolved. Deletions cut 0 bases from V and 0 bases from J, with 6 bases between. Germline loops: CDR1 DFQATT, CDR2 SNEGSKA (reference sequence). The CDR3 loop spans 14 amino acids. CDR3 sequence: CSARDYRSNQPQHF. CDR3 DNA sequence: TGCAGTGCTAGAGATTATCGTAGCAATCAGCCCCAGCATTTT.

The sample holds a few counts of this clonotype. The genes are TRBV11-3 and TRBJ2-1; 8 bases are a match to TRBD2. Germline-derived CDR1 and CDR2 are SGHNT and YENEEA. CDR3 size: 15 residues. Losses at the gene ends were 5 bases for V and 4 bases for J; bases not matched to a gene: 7. The CDR3 sequence is CASSPIAGGYNEQFF. The CDR3 DNA is TGTGCCAGCAGCCCCATTGCGGGGGGATACAATGAGCAGTTCTTC.

CDR3 amino acids: CASSFTTGGRNEQFF. The CDR3 region has the DNA TGTGCCAGCAGCTTTACGACAGGGGGTAGGAATGAGCAGTTCTTC. J is TRBJ2-1 and V is TRBV11-2; 9 bases map to TRBD1. There are 15 residues in the CDR3. Trimming at V came to 3 bases and at J to 7 bases, leaving 7 bases not matched to a gene. CDR1 and CDR2 (germline): SGHAT, FQNNGV.

This clonotype was seen repeatedly, ten times or more. This rearrangement joins TRBV7-9 to TRBJ2-7; D ambiguous. Trimming pared 3 bases from V and 4 bases from J, leaving 7 bases between. This CDR3 comprises 12 residues. CDR1 and CDR2 from the germline V gene are SEHNR and FQNEAQ (reference sequence). DNA for the CDR3: TGTGCCAGCAGCTTGAGCGCATACGAGCAGTACTTC. This codes for CASSLSAYEQYF.

This clonotype has only a few counts. This chain uses TRBV2 with TRBJ1-1; TRBD1 aligns across 8 bases. The CDR3 length is 17 residues. The germline gives CDR1 SNHLY, CDR2 FYNNEI. V lost 9 bases, J lost 4 bases, and 19 bases stayed unmatched. The CDR3 sequence is CASTRSGGAGVGTEAFF. The CDR3 bases are TGTGCCAGTACAAGGTCAGGGGGCGCGGGCGTGGGCACTGAAGCTTTCTTT.

The CDR3 here is CASILAGSNGEQFF. CDR3 in DNA: TGTGCCAGCATCCTAGCGGGGAGCAATGGTGAGCAGTTCTTC. This sequence joins TRBV27 and TRBJ2-1, with TRBD2 identical over 9 bases. Germline CDR1 and CDR2: MNHEY and SMNVEV (reference sequence). This CDR3 has 14 residues. J lost 9 bases, V lost 7 bases, and 10 bases had no gene match.